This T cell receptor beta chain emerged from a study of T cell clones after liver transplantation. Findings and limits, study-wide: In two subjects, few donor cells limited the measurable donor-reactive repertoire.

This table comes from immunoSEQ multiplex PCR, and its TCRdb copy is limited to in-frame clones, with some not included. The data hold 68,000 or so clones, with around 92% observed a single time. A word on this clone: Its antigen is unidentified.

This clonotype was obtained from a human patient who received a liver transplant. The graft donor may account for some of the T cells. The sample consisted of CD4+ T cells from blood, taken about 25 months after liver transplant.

CDR3 residues: CSVEVGVPGELFF. The CDR3 DNA is TGCAGCGTTGAAGTAGGTGTCCCCGGGGAGCTGTTTTTT. This chain uses TRBV29-1 with TRBJ2-2; D unresolved. This CDR3 spans 13 amino acids. V shed 1 base and J shed 6 bases, with 9 bases lying between them. Germline-derived CDR1 and CDR2 are SQVTM and ANQGSEA.